This TCR beta chain was retrieved from a study of T cells in Graves' hyperthyroidism and ophthalmopathy. Looking at the study overall: At the time of initial diagnosis and before any treatment, peripheral blood was collected.

Patients having uncontrolled infection, another autoimmune disease, pregnancy or lactation were not included. The investigators amplified TCR beta CDR3 regions from RNA transcripts. The HTBI primer set served for first-round RT-PCR of the TCR CDR3. MiXCR, run by TCRdb on the multiplex PCR reads, gives a single entry per CDR3 protein. The sample contains about 610,000 distinct CDR3 sequences, under 15% of which appear only once. The V gene's germline CDR1 is SGHTA and CDR2 FQGTGA. Unmatched junction bases numbered 5, after V lost 2 bases and J lost 4 bases. The CDR3 loop spans 15 amino acids. This TCR came from a woman aged 40-49 years with Graves' ophthalmopathy. This rearrangement joins TRBV7-3 to TRBJ2-5; TRBD2 matches at 9 bases. Sequenced material: blood. CDR3 sequence reads: CASSLGGRAVETQYF. The CDR3, as DNA: TGTGCCAGCAGCTTAGGCGGGAGGGCCGTAGAGACCCAGTACTTC. The variable domain in full, completed from reference TRBV7-3 and TRBJ2-5, reads GAGVSQTPSNKVTEKGKYVELRCDPISGHTALYWYRQSLGQGPEFLIYFQGTGAADDSGLPNDRFFAVRPEGSVSTLKIQRTERGDSAVYLCASSLGGRAVETQYFGPGTRLLVL.